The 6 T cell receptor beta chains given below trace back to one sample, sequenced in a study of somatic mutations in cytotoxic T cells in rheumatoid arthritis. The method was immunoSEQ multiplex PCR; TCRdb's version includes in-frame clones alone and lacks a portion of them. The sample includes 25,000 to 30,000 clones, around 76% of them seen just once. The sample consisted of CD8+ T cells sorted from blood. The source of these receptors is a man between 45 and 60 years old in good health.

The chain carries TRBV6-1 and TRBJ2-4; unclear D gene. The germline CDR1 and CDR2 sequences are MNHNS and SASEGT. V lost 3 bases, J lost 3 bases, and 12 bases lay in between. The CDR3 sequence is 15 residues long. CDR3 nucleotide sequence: TGTGCCAGCAGTGACATCGGGTTTTACAAAAACATTCAGTACTTC. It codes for CASSDIGFYKNIQYF.

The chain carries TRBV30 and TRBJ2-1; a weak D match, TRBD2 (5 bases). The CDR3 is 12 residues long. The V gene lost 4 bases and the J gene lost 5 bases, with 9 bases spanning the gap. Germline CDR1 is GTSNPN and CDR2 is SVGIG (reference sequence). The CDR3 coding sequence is TGTGCCTGGAAGCTAGCCCACAATGAGCAGTTCTTC. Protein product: CAWKLAHNEQFF.

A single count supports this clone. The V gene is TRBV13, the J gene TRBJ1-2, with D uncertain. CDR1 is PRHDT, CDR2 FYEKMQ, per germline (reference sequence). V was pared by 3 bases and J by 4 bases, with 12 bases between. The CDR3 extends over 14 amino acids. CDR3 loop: CASSFGEDGYGYTF. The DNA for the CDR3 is TGTGCCAGCAGCTTTGGGGAGGATGGCTATGGCTACACCTTC. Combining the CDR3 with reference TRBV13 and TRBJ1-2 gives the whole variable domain AAGVIQSPRHLIKEKRETATLKCYPIPRHDTVYWYQQGPGQDPQFLISFYEKMQSDKGSIPDRFSAQQFSDYHSELNMSSLELGDSALYFCASSFGEDGYGYTFGSGTRLTVV.

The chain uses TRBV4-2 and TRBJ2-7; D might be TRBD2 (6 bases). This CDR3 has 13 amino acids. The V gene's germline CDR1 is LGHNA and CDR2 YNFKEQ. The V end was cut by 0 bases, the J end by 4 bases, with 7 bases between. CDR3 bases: TGTGCCAGCAGCCAAGAGCGGGATTACGAGCAGTACTTC. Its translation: CASSQERDYEQYF.

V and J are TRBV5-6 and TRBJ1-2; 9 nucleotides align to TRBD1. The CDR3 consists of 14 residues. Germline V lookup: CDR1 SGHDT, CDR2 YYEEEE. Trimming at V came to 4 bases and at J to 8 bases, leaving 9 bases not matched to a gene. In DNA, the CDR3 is TGTGCCAGCAGCCCCGGGACAGGGTTACTGGGCTACACCTTC. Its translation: CASSPGTGLLGYTF.

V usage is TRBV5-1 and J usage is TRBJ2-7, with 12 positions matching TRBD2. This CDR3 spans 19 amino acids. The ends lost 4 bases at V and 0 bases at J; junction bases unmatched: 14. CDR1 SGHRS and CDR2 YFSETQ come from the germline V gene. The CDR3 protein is CASSIRGSSGRGSSYEQYF. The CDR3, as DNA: TGCGCCAGCAGCATACGAGGGTCTAGCGGGAGGGGTAGCTCCTACGAGCAGTACTTC. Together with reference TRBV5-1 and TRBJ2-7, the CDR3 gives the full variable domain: KAGVTQTPRYLIKTRGQQVTLSCSPISGHRSVSWYQQTPGQGLQFLFEYFSETQRNKGNFPGRFSGRQFSNSRSEMNVSTLELGDSALYLCASSIRGSSGRGSSYEQYFGPGTRLTVT.